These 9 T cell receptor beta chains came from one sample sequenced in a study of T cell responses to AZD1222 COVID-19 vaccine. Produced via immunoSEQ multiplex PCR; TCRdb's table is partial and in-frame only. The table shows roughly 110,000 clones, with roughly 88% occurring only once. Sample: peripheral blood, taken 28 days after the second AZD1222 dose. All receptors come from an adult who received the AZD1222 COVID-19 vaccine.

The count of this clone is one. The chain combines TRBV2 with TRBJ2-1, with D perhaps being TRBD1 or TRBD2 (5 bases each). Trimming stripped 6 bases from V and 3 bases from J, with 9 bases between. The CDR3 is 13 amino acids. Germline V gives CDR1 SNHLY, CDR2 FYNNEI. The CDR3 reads CASRGENYNEQFF. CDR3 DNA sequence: TGTGCCAGCAGGGGGGAGAACTACAATGAGCAGTTCTTC. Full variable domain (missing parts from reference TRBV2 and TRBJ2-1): EPEVTQTPSHQVTQMGQEVILRCVPISNHLYFYWYRQILGQKVEFLVSFYNNEISEKSEIFDDQFSVERPDGSNFTLKIRSTKLEDSAMYFCASRGENYNEQFFGPGTRLTVL.

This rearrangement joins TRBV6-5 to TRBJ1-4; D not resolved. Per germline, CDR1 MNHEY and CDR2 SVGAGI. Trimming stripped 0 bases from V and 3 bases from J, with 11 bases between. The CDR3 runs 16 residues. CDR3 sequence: CASSYSEARANEKLFF. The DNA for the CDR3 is TGTGCCAGCAGTTACTCCGAGGCGAGGGCTAATGAAAAACTGTTTTTT.

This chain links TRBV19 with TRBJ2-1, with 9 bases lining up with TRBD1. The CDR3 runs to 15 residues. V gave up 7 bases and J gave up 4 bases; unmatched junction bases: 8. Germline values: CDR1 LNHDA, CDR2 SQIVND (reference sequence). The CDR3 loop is CASNARDRAYNEQFF. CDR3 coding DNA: TGTGCCAGTAACGCCCGGGACAGGGCGTACAATGAGCAGTTCTTC.

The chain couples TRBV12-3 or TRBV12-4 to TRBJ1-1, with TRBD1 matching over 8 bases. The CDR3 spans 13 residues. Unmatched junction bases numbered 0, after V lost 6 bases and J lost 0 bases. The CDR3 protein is CASRGQVNTEAFF. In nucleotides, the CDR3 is TGTGCCAGCAGGGGACAGGTGAACACTGAAGCTTTCTTT.

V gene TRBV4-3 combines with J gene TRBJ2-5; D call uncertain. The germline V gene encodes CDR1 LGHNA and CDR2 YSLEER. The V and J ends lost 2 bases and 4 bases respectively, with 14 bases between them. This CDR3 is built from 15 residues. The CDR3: CASSQFKGGLETQYF. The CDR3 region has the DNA TGCGCCAGCAGCCAATTTAAGGGTGGGTTAGAGACCCAGTACTTC.

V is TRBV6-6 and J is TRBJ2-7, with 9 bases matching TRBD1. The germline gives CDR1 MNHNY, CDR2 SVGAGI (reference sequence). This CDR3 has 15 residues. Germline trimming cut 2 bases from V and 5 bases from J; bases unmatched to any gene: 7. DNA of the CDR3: TGTGCCAGCAGTTACCCCGACAGGGGGGTTGACGAGCAGTACTTC. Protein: CASSYPDRGVDEQYF.

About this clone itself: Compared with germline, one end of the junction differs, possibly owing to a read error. CDR3 bases: TGTGCCAGCAGCTTCGGCACCGAACCCAACCTCTTC. It codes for CASSFGTEPNLF. The J gene is TRBJ1-2, the V gene TRBV5-4, with D unclear. The CDR3 totals 12 residues. Germline lookup yields CDR1 SGHNT and CDR2 YYREEE (reference sequence).

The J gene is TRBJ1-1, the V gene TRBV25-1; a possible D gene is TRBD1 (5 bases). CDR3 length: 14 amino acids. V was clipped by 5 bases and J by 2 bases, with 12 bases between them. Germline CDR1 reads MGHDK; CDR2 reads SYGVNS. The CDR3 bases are TGTGCCAGCAGTCAGGGACTGCTAAACACTGAAGCTTTCTTT. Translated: CASSQGLLNTEAFF.

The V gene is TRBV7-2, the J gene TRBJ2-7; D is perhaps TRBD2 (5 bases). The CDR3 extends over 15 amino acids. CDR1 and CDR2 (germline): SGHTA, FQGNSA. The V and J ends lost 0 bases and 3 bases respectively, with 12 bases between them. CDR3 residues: CASSLASGRDYEQYF. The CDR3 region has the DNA TGTGCCAGCAGCTTAGCGTCGGGGAGAGACTACGAGCAGTACTTC.